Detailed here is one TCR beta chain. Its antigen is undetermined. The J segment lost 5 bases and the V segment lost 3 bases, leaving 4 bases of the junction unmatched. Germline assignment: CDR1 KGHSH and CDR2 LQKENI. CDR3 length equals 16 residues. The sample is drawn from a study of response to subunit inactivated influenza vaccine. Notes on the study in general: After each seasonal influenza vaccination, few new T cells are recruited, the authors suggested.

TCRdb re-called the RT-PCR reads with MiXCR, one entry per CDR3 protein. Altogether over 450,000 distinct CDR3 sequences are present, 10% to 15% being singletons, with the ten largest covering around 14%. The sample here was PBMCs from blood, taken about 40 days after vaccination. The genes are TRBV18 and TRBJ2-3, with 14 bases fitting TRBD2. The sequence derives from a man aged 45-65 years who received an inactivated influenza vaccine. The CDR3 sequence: CASSPGLAGDVDTQYF. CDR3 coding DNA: TGTGCCAGCTCACCGGGACTAGCGGGAGATGTAGATACGCAGTATTTT.